Sequencing of this T cell receptor (beta chain) was carried out in a study of beta chain features in type 1 diabetes. With respect to this clone: The antigen is undetermined.

The CDR3 consists of 15 residues. V was trimmed by 1 base and J by 4 bases, leaving 13 bases between them. Per the germline V gene, CDR1 is SGHDN and CDR2 is FVKESK. General study results and limits: The naive, central memory and Treg TCRB repertoires showed an apparent similarity that was greater among patients than among healthy donors.

What was sequenced were expressed TCRB transcripts, since all of the isolated RNA had been reverse transcribed. Some clones are missing from TCRdb's copy, which holds only in-frame ones; the method was immunoSEQ multiplex PCR. The table shows about 210,000 clones, with roughly 11% occurring only once. The source is a man younger than 35 in good health. The rearrangement joins TRBV14 to TRBJ1-2; tentatively, D is TRBD1 (6 bases). The sequenced material came from central memory CD4+ T cells from blood. In DNA form, the CDR3 reads TGTGCCAGCAGCCAAGTGTGGGGGCTCGGCTATGGCTACACCTTC. Translation gives CASSQVWGLGYGYTF.